The rows below give T cell receptor beta chains drawn from one sample of a study of shared clonotypes between healthy human individuals. Clones were sequenced by immunoSEQ multiplex PCR, and TCRdb holds only the in-frame ones, with some missing. The table has about 2 million clones, over 85% seen once. The sequenced material came from naive CD8+ T cells sorted from blood. All receptors come from a man aged 18 to 29 in good health. Each CDR3 is given with its conserved first and last residue.

v_call	j_call	cdr3_aa
TRBV7-6	TRBJ2-1	CASSYNGQGDYNEQFF
TRBV6-1	TRBJ2-7	CASSEALHLGQGYEQYF
TRBV4-3	TRBJ2-1	CASSQEPAGSSYNEQFF
TRBV30	TRBJ2-6	CAWSHRDRGLLVSGANVLTF
TRBV4-1	TRBJ2-5	CASSQDLAGVQETQYF
TRBV5-1	TRBJ2-7	CASSAGYEQYF
TRBV19	TRBJ1-4	CASSMMWIFRPEKLFF
TRBV27	TRBJ1-2	CASSPYQTDSNYGYTF
TRBV15	TRBJ2-7	CATSPTMGNSYEQYF
TRBV5-1	TRBJ1-2	CASSWGQEGRPTGSYTF
TRBV27	TRBJ2-7	CASSFSSGRAFEQYF
TRBV5-8	TRBJ1-5	CASSLFLWEGREEDQPQHF
TRBV27	TRBJ2-7	CASSLIGVAGASYEQYF
TRBV28	TRBJ1-5	CASSPLKGNSQPQHF
TRBV28	TRBJ2-1	CASAEVSYNEQFF
TRBV7-9	TRBJ1-5	CASSLAGDQPQHF
TRBV27	TRBJ1-1	CASSLGTGATEAFF
TRBV5-1	TRBJ2-5	CASSLEGGYQETQYF
TRBV27	TRBJ2-5	CASSLSTQETQYF
TRBV27	TRBJ2-2	CASSLRTGELFF
TRBV27	TRBJ1-5	CASSSRLGQGPDQPQHF
TRBV4-1	TRBJ2-1	CASSQRATGSFRFF
TRBV19	TRBJ2-1	CASSIGAGVAYNEQFF
TRBV28	TRBJ2-7	CASSVYRGYEQYF
TRBV2	TRBJ2-3	CASSEWRGAQDGAQYF
TRBV5-6	TRBJ2-5	CASSSGTGAPEETQYF
TRBV25-1	TRBJ2-5	CASSEFSPSGSQETQYF
TRBV10-3	TRBJ2-3	CAISESSTGDTQYF
TRBV6-5	TRBJ1-2	CASARTGERGYGYTF
TRBV27	TRBJ2-7	CASSLSGGLYEQYF
TRBV1	TRBJ2-7	CTSSERDQAYEQYF
TRBV5-6	TRBJ2-2	CASSPTAGGPTGELFF
TRBV27	TRBJ2-2	CASSYPGTGELFF
TRBV5-6	TRBJ2-2	CASSFRYPGELFF
TRBV4-3	TRBJ2-5	CASSRIYTVAQETQYF